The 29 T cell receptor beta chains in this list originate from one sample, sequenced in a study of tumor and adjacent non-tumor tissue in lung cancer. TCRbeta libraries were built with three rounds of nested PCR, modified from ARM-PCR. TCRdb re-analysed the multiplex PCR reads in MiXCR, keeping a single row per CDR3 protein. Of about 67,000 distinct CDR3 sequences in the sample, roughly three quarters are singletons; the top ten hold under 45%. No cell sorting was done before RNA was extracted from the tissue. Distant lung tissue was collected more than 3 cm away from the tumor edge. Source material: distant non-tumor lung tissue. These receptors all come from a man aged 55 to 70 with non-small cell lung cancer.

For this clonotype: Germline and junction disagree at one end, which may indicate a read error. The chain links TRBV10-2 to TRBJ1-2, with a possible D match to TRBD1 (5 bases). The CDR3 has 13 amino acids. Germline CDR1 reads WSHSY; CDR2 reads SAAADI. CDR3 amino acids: CASSRDGNCGYTF. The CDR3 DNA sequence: TGCGCCAGCAGCCGGGACGGTAACTGTGGCTACACCTTC.

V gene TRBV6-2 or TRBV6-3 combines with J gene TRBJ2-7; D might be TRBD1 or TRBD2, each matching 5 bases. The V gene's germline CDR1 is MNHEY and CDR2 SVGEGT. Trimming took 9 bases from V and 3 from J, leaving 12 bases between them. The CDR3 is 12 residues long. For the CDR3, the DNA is TGTGCCAGGGGACCACGGGACTACGAGCAGTACTTC. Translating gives CARGPRDYEQYF.

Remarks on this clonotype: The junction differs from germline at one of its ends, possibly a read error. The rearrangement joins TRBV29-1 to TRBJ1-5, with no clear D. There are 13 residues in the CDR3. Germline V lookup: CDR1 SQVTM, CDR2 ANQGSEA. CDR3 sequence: CSVTPGRDQHQHF. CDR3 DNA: TGCAGCGTTACTCCTGGGCGAGATCAGCACCAGCATTTT. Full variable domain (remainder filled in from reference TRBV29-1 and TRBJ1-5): SAVISQKPSRDICQRGTSLTIQCQVDSQVTMMFWYRQQPGQSLTLIATANQGSEATYESGFVIDKFPISRPNLTFSTLTVSNMSPEDSSIYLCSVTPGRDQHQHFGDGTRLSIL.

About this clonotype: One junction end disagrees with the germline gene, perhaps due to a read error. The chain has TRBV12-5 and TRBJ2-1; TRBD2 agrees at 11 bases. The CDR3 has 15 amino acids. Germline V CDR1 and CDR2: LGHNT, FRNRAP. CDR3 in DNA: TGTGTTAGTGGTTCCGGGACTAGCGGCTTCAATGAGCAGTTCTTC. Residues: CVSGSGTSGFNEQFF.

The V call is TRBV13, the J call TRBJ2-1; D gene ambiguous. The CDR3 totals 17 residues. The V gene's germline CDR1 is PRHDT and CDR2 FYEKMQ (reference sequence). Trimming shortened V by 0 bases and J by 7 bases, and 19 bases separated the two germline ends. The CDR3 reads CASSLGPRTLCYNEQFF. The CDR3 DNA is TGTGCCAGCAGCTTAGGCCCTCGTACCCTATGTTATAATGAGCAGTTCTTC.

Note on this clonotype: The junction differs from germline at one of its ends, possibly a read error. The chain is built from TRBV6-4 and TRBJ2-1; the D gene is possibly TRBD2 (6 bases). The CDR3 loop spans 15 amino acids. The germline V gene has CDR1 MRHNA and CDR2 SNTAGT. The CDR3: CVSSHNGSSYNELFF. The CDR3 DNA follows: TGTGTCAGCAGCCATAACGGGAGTTCCTACAATGAGCTGTTCTTC.

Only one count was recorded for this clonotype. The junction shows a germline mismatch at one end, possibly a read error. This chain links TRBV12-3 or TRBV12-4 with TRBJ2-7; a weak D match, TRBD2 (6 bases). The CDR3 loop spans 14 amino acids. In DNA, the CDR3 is TGTGTCAGCAGTTTACTAGAGGGAGGAGGCGAGCAGTACTTC. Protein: CVSSLLEGGGEQYF.

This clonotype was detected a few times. CDR3 DNA: TGCGGTGTTGATCAAGGGGGAACCTACGAGCAGTACTTC. This sequence encodes CGVDQGGTYEQYF. The V call is TRBV29-1, the J call TRBJ2-7; a weak D match, TRBD1 (6 bases). Germline CDR1 and CDR2: SQVTM and ANQGSEA. The CDR3 has 13 residues.

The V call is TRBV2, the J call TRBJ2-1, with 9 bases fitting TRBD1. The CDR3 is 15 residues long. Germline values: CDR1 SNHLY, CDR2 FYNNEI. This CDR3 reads CSSSEAGQGYNEQFF. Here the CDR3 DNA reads TGTAGCAGCAGTGAAGCGGGACAGGGTTACAATGAGCAGTTCTTC.

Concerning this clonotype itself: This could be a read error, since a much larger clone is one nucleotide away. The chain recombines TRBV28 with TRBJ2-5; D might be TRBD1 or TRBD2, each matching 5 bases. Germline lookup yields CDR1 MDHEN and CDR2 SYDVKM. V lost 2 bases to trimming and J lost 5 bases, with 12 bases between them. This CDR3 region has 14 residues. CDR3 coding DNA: TGTGCCAGCAGTTTAGAGGGGACGCGGGAGACCCAGTACTTC. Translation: CASSLEGTRETQYF.

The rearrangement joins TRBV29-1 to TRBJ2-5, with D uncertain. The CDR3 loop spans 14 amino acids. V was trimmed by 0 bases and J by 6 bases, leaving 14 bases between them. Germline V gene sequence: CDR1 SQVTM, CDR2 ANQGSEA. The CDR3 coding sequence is TGCAGCGTTGAAGATGGGTCACAGCAAAAGACCCAGTACTTC. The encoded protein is CSVEDGSQQKTQYF.

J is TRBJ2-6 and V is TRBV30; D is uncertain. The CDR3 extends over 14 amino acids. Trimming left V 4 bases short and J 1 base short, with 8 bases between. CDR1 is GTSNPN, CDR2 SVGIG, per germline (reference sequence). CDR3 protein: CAWNTDSGANVLTF. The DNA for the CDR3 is TGTGCCTGGAATACGGATTCTGGGGCCAACGTCCTGACTTTC.

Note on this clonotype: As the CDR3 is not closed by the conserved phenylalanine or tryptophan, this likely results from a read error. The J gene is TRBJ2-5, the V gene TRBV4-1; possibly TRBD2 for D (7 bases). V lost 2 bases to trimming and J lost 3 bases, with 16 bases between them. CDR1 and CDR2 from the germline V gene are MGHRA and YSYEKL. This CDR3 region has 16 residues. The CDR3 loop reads CASSQIRQGGEETQYL. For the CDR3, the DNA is TGCGCCAGCAGCCAAATTAGACAAGGGGGGGAAGAGACCCAGTACTTG.

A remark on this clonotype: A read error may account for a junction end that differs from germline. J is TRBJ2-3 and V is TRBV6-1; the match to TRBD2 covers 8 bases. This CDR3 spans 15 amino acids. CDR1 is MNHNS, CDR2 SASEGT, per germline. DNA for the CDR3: TGTGTCAGCAGTGAACTAACGGGAGGGGCAGATACGCAGTATTTT. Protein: CVSSELTGGADTQYF.

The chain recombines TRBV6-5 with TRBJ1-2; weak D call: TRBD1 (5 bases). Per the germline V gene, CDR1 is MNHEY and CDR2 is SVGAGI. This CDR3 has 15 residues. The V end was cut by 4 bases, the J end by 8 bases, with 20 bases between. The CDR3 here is CASSLGLGGPRGYTF. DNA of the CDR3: TGTGCCAGCAGTTTGGGCCTCGGGGGTCCGCGGGGCTACACCTTC.

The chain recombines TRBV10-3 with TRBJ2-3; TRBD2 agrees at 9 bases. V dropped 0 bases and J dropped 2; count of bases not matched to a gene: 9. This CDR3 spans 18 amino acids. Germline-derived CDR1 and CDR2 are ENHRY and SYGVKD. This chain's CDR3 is CAISESREREANTDTQYF. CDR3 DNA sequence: TGTGCCATCAGTGAGTCGCGTGAGCGGGAGGCCAACACAGATACGCAGTATTTT.

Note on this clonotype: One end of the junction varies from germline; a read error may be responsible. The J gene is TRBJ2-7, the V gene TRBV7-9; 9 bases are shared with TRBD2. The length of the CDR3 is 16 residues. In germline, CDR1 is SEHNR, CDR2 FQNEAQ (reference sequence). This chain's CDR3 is CTSSDASGRTTYEQYF. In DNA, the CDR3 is TGTACCAGCAGCGACGCGAGCGGGAGGACGACTTACGAGCAGTACTTC.

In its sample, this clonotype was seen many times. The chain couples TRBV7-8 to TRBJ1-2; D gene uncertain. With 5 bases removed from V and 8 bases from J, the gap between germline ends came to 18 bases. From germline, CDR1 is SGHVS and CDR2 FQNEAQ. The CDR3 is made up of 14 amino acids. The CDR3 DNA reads TGTGCCAGCAGCCTGACCCCGACGACGATCGGCTACACCTTC. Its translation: CASSLTPTTIGYTF.

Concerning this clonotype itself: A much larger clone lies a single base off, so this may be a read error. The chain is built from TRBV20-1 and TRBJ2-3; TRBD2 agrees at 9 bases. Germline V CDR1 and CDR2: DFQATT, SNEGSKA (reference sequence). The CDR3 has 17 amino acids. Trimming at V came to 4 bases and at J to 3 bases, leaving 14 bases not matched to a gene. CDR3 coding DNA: TGCAGTGCTATCCCTGAGGGGACTAGCTGGTGGACAGATACGCAGTATTTT. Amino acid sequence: CSAIPEGTSWWTDTQYF.

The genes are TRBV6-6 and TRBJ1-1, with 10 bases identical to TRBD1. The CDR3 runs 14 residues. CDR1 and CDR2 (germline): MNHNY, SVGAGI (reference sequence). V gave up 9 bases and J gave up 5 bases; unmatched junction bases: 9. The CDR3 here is CASTPRTGGTEAFF. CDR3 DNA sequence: TGTGCCAGTACTCCCCGGACAGGGGGGACTGAAGCTTTCTTT.

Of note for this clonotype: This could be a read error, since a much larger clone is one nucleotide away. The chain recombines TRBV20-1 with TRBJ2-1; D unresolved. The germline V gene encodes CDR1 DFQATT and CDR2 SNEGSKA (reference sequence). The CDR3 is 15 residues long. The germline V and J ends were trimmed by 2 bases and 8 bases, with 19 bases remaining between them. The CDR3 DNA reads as TGCAGTGCTAGAAGGACCTCACAATCAGCCTATGAGCAGTTCTTC. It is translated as CSARRTSQSAYEQFF.

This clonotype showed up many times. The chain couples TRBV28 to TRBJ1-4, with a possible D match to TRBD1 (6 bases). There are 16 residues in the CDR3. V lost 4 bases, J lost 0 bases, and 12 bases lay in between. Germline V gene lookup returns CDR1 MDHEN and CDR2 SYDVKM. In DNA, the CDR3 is TGTGCCAGCAGTTCTACAGGGATAGCAACTAATGAAAAACTGTTTTTT. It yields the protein CASSSTGIATNEKLFF. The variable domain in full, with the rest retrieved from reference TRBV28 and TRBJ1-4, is DVKVTQSSRYLVKRTGEKVFLECVQDMDHENMFWYRQDPGLGLRLIYFSYDVKMKEKGDIPEGYSVSREKKERFSLILESASTNQTSMYLCASSSTGIATNEKLFFGSGTQLSVL.

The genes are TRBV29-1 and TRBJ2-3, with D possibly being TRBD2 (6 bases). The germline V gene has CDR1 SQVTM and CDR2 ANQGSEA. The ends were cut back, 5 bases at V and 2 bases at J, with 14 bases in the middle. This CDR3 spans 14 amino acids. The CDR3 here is CSVTGTRSTDTQYF. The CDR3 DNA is TGCAGCGTTACCGGGACTCGGTCCACAGATACGCAGTATTTT.

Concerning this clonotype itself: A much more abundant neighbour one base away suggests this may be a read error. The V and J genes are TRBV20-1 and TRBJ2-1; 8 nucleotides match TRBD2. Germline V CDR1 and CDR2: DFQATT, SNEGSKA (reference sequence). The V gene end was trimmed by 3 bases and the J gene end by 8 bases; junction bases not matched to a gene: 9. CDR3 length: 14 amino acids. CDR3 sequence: CSASWAGGPDEQFF. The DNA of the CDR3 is TGCAGTGCTAGTTGGGCGGGAGGTCCCGATGAGCAGTTCTTC.

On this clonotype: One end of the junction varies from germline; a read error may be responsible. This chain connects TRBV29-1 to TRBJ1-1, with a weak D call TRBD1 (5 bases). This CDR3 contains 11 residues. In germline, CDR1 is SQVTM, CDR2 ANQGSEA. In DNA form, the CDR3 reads TGCAGTGTTAGGTTAGGGACTGAAGTTTTCTTT. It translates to CSVRLGTEVFF.

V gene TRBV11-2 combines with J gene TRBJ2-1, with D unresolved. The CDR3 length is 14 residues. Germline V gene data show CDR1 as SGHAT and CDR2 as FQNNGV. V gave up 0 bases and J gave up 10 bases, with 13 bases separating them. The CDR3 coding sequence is TGTGCCAGCAGCTTAGATCCGCCACCCTCCGAGCAGTTCTTC. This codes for CASSLDPPPSEQFF.

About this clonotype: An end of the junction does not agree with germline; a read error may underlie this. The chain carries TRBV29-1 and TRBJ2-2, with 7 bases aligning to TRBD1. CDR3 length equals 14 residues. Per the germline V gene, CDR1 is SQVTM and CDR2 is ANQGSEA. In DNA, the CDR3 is TGTAACGTCGCCACAGGGGATAACACCGGGGAGCTGTTTTTT. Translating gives CNVATGDNTGELFF.

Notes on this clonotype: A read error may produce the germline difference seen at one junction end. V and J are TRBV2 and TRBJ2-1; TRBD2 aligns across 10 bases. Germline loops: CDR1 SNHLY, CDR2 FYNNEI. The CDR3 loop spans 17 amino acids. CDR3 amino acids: CASREAGAGGPFNEQFF. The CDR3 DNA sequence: TGTGCCAGCAGGGAAGCGGGAGCGGGAGGGCCGTTCAATGAGCAGTTCTTC.

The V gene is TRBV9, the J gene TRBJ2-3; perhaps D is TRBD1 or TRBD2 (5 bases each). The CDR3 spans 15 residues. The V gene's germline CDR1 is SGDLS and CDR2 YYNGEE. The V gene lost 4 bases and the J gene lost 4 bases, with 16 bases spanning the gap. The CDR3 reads CASSTGTVGADTQYF. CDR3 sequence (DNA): TGTGCCAGCAGCACCGGGACCGTCGGGGCAGATACGCAGTATTTT.